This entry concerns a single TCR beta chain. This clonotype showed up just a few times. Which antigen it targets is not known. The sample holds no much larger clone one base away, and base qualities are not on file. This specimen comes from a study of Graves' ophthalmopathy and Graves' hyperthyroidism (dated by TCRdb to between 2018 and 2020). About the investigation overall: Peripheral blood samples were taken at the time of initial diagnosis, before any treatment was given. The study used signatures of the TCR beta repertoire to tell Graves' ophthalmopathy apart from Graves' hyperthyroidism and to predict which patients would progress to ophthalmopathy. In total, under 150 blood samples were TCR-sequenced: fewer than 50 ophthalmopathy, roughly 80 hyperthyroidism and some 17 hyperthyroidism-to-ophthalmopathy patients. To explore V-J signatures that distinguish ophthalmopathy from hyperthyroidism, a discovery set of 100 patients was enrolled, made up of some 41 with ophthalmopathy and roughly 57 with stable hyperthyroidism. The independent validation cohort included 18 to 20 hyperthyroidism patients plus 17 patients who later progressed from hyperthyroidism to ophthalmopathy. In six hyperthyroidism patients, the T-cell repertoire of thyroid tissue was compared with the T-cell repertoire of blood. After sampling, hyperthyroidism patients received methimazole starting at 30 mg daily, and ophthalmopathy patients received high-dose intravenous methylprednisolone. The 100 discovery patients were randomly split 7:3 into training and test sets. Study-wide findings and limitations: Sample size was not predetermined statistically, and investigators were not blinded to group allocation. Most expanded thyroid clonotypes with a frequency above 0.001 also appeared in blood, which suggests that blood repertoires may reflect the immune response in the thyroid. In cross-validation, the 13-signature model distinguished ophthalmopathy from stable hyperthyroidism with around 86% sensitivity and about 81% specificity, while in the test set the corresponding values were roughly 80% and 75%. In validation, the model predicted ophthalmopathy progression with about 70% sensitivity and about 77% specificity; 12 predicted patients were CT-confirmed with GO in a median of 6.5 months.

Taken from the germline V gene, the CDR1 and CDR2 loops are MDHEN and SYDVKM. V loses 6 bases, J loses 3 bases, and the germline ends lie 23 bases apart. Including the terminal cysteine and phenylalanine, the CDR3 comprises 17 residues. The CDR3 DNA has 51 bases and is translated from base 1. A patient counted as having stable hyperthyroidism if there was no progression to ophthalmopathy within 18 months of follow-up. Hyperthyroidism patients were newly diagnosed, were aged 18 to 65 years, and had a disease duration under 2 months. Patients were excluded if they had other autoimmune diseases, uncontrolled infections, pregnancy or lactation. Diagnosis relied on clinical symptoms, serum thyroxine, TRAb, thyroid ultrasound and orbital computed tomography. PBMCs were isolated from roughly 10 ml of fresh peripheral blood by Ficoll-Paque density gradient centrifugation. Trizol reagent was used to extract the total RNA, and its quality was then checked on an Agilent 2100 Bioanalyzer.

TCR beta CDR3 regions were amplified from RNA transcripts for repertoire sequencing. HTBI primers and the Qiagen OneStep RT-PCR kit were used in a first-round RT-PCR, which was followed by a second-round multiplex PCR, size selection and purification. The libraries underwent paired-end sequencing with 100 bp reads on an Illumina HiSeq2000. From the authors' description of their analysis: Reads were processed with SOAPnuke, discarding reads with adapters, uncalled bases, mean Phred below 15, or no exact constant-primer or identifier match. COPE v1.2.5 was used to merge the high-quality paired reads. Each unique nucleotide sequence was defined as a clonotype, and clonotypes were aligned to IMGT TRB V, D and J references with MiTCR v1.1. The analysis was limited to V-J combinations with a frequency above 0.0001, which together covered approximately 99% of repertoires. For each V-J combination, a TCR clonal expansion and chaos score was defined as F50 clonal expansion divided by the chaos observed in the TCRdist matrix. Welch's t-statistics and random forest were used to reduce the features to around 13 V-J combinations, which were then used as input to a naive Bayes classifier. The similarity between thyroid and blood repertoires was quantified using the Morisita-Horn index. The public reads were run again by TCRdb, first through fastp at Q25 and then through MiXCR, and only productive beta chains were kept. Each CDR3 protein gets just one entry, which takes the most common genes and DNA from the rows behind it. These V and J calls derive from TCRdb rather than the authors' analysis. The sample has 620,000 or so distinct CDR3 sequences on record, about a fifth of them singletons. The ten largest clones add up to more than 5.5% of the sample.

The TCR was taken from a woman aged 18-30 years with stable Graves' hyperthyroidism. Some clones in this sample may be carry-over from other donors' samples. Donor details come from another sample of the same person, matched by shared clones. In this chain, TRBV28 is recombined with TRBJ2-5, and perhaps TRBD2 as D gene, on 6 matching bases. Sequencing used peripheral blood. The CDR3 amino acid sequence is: CASSYQQPGLPKETQYF. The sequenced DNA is TGTGCCAGCAGCTATCAACAACCGGGACTTCCAAAAGAGACCCAGTACTTC.